The 29 T cell receptor beta chains given below trace back to one sample, sequenced in a study of blood T cell repertoires in COVID-19 (TCRdb year 2020). The library was generated by the immunoSEQ multiplex PCR assay. The table was pulled from immuneACCESS by TCRdb, which kept in-frame rearrangements only. Such tables lose some clones; where checked, under half of the loss comes from unresolved V genes, and the rest has no known cause. The sample data list under 95,000 clones, and approximately 88% of these were observed just once. The ten biggest clones cover roughly 45% of the sample. Sample: peripheral blood. These receptors all come from a human donor in a cohort sampled during active COVID-19.

V gene TRBV18 combines with J gene TRBJ2-5; D remains ambiguous. The CDR3 extends over 15 amino acids. Trimming removed 3 bases at V and 2 bases at J, with 13 bases between. Per the germline V gene, CDR1 is KGHSH and CDR2 is LQKENI. The CDR3 loop is CASSPLLGAQETQYF. The CDR3, as DNA: TGTGCCAGCTCACCTCTTTTGGGCGCTCAAGAGACCCAGTACTTC.

This chain links TRBV28 with TRBJ1-2; D is ambiguous. The CDR3 loop spans 11 amino acids. Germline values: CDR1 MDHEN, CDR2 SYDVKM. Trimming pared 5 bases from V and 3 bases from J, leaving 4 bases between. DNA of the CDR3: TGTGCCAGCAGTCTAGACTATGGCTACACCTTC. Translation: CASSLDYGYTF.

The chain recombines TRBV7-8 with TRBJ2-5; 12 bases fit TRBD2. V was clipped by 8 bases and J by 1 base; unmatched bases: 11. Germline V gene sequence: CDR1 SGHVS, CDR2 FQNEAQ. There are 17 residues in the CDR3. The CDR3 loop is CASFTLAGGPSQETQYF. The CDR3 DNA sequence: TGTGCCAGCTTCACACTAGCGGGGGGACCTTCCCAAGAGACCCAGTACTTC.

The CDR3 reads CASSETGGDTEAFF. The DNA of the CDR3 is TGTGCCAGCAGTGAGACAGGGGGAGATACTGAAGCTTTCTTT. This chain joins TRBV6-1 and TRBJ1-1; 9 bases line up with TRBD1. Germline lookup yields CDR1 MNHNS and CDR2 SASEGT. The CDR3 extends over 14 amino acids. After removal of 3 bases from V and 5 bases from J, the junction contained 4 bases not matched to a gene.

The CDR3 protein is CASSLTQGSLGTQYF. The CDR3 DNA reads TGTGCCAGCAGCTTAACACAGGGGAGTTTAGGGACCCAGTACTTC. The chain carries TRBV7-6 and TRBJ2-5; 7 nucleotides align to TRBD1. The germline gives CDR1 SGHVS, CDR2 FNYEAQ. This CDR3 is built from 15 residues. The V segment lost 2 bases and the J segment 7 bases; nucleotides outside the gene matches: 10.

This clone was seen once. The rearrangement uses TRBV19 and TRBJ2-1; TRBD1 might be the D (6 bases). The germline gives CDR1 LNHDA, CDR2 SQIVND (reference sequence). V was trimmed by 5 bases and J by 9 bases, leaving 23 bases between them. The CDR3 is made up of 16 amino acids. The CDR3 region is CASSSARRQVYSEQFF. CDR3 DNA sequence: TGTGCCAGTAGTTCCGCTCGACGACAGGTTTATAGTGAGCAGTTCTTC. The full variable domain, rest sourced from reference TRBV19 and TRBJ2-1, is DGGITQSPKYLFRKEGQNVTLSCEQNLNHDAMYWYRQDPGQGLRLIYYSQIVNDFQKGDIAEGYSVSREKKESFPLTVTSAQKNPTAFYLCASSSARRQVYSEQFFGPGTRLTVL.

The chain recombines TRBV6-2 or TRBV6-3 with TRBJ2-7; TRBD1 aligns across 7 bases. With 5 bases clipped from V and 2 bases from J, the junction kept 9 bases outside the gene matches. The germline gives CDR1 MNHEY, CDR2 SVGEGT. There are 15 residues in the CDR3. CDR3 coding DNA: TGTGCCAGCAGTCCCCCACCGGGACAGACCTACGAGCAGTACTTC. It codes for CASSPPPGQTYEQYF.

The genes are TRBV24-1 and TRBJ2-3; D gene ambiguous. This CDR3 region has 12 residues. Trimming stripped 7 bases from V and 2 bases from J, with 6 bases between. The V gene's germline CDR1 is KGHDR and CDR2 SFDVKD. In DNA, the CDR3 is TGTGCCACCAGCTCTCCCACAGATACGCAGTATTTT. Its protein is CATSSPTDTQYF.

This clone was seen a single time. V and J are TRBV7-2 and TRBJ1-2; no clear D. The CDR3 is made up of 12 amino acids. The V gene's germline CDR1 is SGHTA and CDR2 FQGNSA. V was clipped by 1 base and J by 4 bases, with 4 bases between them. CDR3 loop: CASSLESYGYTF. The CDR3 DNA is TGTGCCAGCAGCTTAGAGAGCTATGGCTACACCTTC.

This sequence joins TRBV11-3 and TRBJ2-1; weak D call: TRBD2 (6 bases). The V gene lost 1 base and the J gene lost 6 bases, with 13 bases spanning the gap. CDR1 SGHNT and CDR2 YENEEA come from the germline V gene. This CDR3 is built from 15 residues. The CDR3 reads CASSLVAGIGNEQFF. CDR3 sequence (DNA): TGTGCCAGCAGCTTAGTCGCGGGAATCGGCAATGAGCAGTTCTTC.

The chain uses TRBV7-8 and TRBJ2-1; the match to TRBD2 covers 12 bases. V shed 1 base, J shed 9 bases, and the junction held 7 bases outside the gene matches. The CDR3 runs to 16 residues. Germline V CDR1 and CDR2: SGHVS, FQNEAQ. CDR3 nucleotides: TGTGCCAGCAGCTTAGGCCTAGCGGGGGGGCGAAGTGAGCAGTTCTTC. It yields the protein CASSLGLAGGRSEQFF.

V and J are TRBV7-2 and TRBJ2-2; D unresolved. The V and J ends lost 3 bases and 6 bases respectively, with 11 bases between them. The CDR3 is made up of 14 amino acids. The germline V gene encodes CDR1 SGHTA and CDR2 FQGNSA. The CDR3 DNA reads as TGTGCCAGCAGCTTTGAGTCCTCCGCCGGGGAGCTGTTTTTT. Its protein is CASSFESSAGELFF.

The chain carries TRBV19 and TRBJ1-5; D not resolved. Deletions cut 6 bases from V and 1 base from J, with 7 bases between. The germline V gene has CDR1 LNHDA and CDR2 SQIVND (reference sequence). The CDR3 has 13 residues. The CDR3 here is CASSWESNQPQHF. The CDR3, as DNA: TGTGCCAGTAGCTGGGAGAGCAATCAGCCCCAGCATTTT.

The CDR3 nucleotides read TGTGCCAGCAGTGCTGGGGACAGGGGAAATAGAGAGACCCAGTACTTC. This codes for CASSAGDRGNRETQYF. The chain recombines TRBV6-1 with TRBJ2-5; 10 bases match TRBD1. The ends lost 4 bases at V and 4 bases at J; junction bases unmatched: 9. Germline CDR1 MNHNS, CDR2 SASEGT. The CDR3 loop spans 16 amino acids.

V and J are TRBV6-2 or TRBV6-3 and TRBJ1-1; maybe TRBD1 (5 bases). The CDR3 has 14 amino acids. The V end lost 0 bases, the J end lost 5 bases, and 10 bases lay between the germline ends. Germline CDR1 MNHEY, CDR2 SVGEGT. Written as DNA, the CDR3 is TGTGCCAGCAGTTACTCGGGGCTGGAGACTGAAGCTTTCTTT. It is translated as CASSYSGLETEAFF.

The V gene is TRBV19, the J gene TRBJ2-7; D possibly corresponds to TRBD2 (7 bases). The CDR3 has 16 residues. Trimming stripped 5 bases from V and 4 bases from J, with 21 bases between. Looked up from germline, CDR1 is LNHDA and CDR2 is SQIVND (reference sequence). Here the CDR3 reads CASSPIRGGSGYEQYF. CDR3 in DNA: TGTGCCAGTAGTCCTATTAGGGGGGGGAGTGGTTACGAGCAGTACTTC.

The genes are TRBV7-2 and TRBJ2-3; no clear D gene. The germline V gene has CDR1 SGHTA and CDR2 FQGNSA. The CDR3 loop spans 16 amino acids. V shed 0 bases and J shed 6 bases, with 16 bases lying between them. The CDR3 bases are TGTGCCAGCAGCTTAGCCCCTGTTGGGCCCAGGGATACGCAGTATTTT. Its translation is CASSLAPVGPRDTQYF.

CDR3 sequence reads: CATSRDQSGGRPQHF. CDR3 DNA sequence: TGTGCCACCAGCAGAGATCAGTCAGGGGGAAGGCCCCAGCATTTT. The V and J genes are TRBV15 and TRBJ1-5, with 7 nucleotides matching TRBD1. The CDR3 is made up of 15 amino acids. CDR1 and CDR2 (germline): LNHNV, YYDKDF (reference sequence). Trimming removed 0 bases from V and 9 bases from J; junction bases left unmatched: 8.

The gene calls are TRBV3-1 (or the pseudogene TRBV3-2) and TRBJ1-1; no firm D call. Trimming took off 3 bases at V and 1 base at J, with 3 bases between the two ends. Germline lookup yields CDR1 LGHDT and CDR2 YNNKEL (reference sequence). This CDR3 contains 12 residues. CDR3 amino acids: CASSQRNTEAFF. CDR3 DNA: TGTGCCAGCAGCCAGAGGAACACTGAAGCTTTCTTT.

Only a few counts were recorded for this clone. The chain recombines TRBV7-9 with TRBJ2-5; TRBD1 aligns across 12 bases. CDR1 SEHNR and CDR2 FQNEAQ come from the germline V gene (reference sequence). The V gene end was trimmed by 4 bases and the J gene end by 4 bases; junction bases not matched to a gene: 7. The CDR3 covers 16 residues. In DNA form, the CDR3 reads TGTGCCAGCAGCTCCCCCCGGGACAGGGGGCGAGAGACCCAGTACTTC. Its translation: CASSSPRDRGRETQYF.

The V gene is TRBV14, the J gene TRBJ1-1; D might be TRBD1 (6 bases). Germline V gene lookup returns CDR1 SGHDN and CDR2 FVKESK. The CDR3 runs to 15 residues. V shed 4 bases and J shed 1 base, with 13 bases lying between them. The CDR3 region has the DNA TGTGCCAGCAGCCCGCGACAGGCTACGAACACTGAAGCTTTCTTT. Amino acids: CASSPRQATNTEAFF.

V is TRBV6-5 and J is TRBJ2-1; 13 bases are shared with TRBD2. V lost 6 bases, J lost 8 bases, and 7 bases stayed unmatched. The CDR3 extends over 15 amino acids. Germline V gene sequence: CDR1 MNHEY, CDR2 SVGAGI. The CDR3 bases are TGTGCCAGCAGACGTACTAGCGGGGGGGGCGATGAGCAGTTCTTC. Its translation: CASRRTSGGGDEQFF.

This chain connects TRBV6-2 or TRBV6-3 to TRBJ2-5; 7 bases fit TRBD2. The germline CDR1 and CDR2 sequences are MNHEY and SVGEGT. CDR3 length: 16 residues. V was pared by 1 base and J by 3 bases, with 8 bases of the junction left unmatched. Here the CDR3 DNA reads TGTGCCAGCAGTTACTTCGCGGTGGCGGGAGAAGAGACCCAGTACTTC. Residues: CASSYFAVAGEETQYF.

This clone was detected only a few times. Other DNA sequences in the sample encode the same CDR3. The V and J genes are TRBV5-1 and TRBJ2-7; weak D call: TRBD1 (6 bases). V was trimmed by 0 bases and J by 3 bases, leaving 10 bases between them. CDR3 length: 14 amino acids. Germline values: CDR1 SGHRS, CDR2 YFSETQ. Here the CDR3 reads CASSLGRGSYEQYF. The CDR3 DNA reads as TGCGCCAGCAGCTTGGGTAGGGGGAGCTACGAGCAGTACTTC.

This clone was picked up one time. The chain combines TRBV3-1 (or the pseudogene TRBV3-2) with TRBJ1-2, with D perhaps TRBD1 (5 bases). The CDR3 contains 14 residues. The germline V and J ends were trimmed by 0 bases and 4 bases, with 9 bases remaining between them. Germline V CDR1 and CDR2: LGHDT, YNNKEL (reference sequence). The CDR3 protein is CASSQERGGYGYTF. CDR3 sequence (DNA): TGTGCCAGCAGCCAAGAACGGGGGGGCTATGGCTACACCTTC.

The chain has TRBV28 and TRBJ1-2; tentatively, D is TRBD1 (5 bases). V was shortened by 3 bases and J by 5 bases, with 7 bases between the two germline ends. The germline CDR1 and CDR2 sequences are MDHEN and SYDVKM. The CDR3 runs 12 residues. DNA of the CDR3: TGTGCCAGCAGTTTGTCAGGGTATGGCTACACCTTC. It is translated as CASSLSGYGYTF.

This chain joins TRBV18 and TRBJ2-1, with a weak D call TRBD2 (5 bases). The germline V and J ends were trimmed by 2 bases and 4 bases, with 12 bases remaining between them. Germline loops: CDR1 KGHSH, CDR2 LQKENI. This CDR3 has 15 amino acids. DNA for the CDR3: TGTGCCAGCTCACCAACTAGAACCCTTTACAATGAGCAGTTCTTC. Amino acid sequence: CASSPTRTLYNEQFF.

The count of this clone is one. V is TRBV5-1 and J is TRBJ1-3; 7 bases agree with TRBD1. This CDR3 has 17 amino acids. Germline assignment: CDR1 SGHRS and CDR2 YFSETQ. Trimming cost V 2 bases and J 3 bases; bases outside gene matches: 11. DNA for the CDR3: TGCGCCAGCAGCTTAGGGAGCTACAGGGGAGGTGGAAACACCATATATTTT. It yields the protein CASSLGSYRGGGNTIYF.

The rearrangement links TRBV30 to TRBJ1-2, with 7 bases aligning to TRBD1. V gave up 4 bases and J gave up 6 bases; unmatched junction bases: 11. Germline CDR1 is GTSNPN and CDR2 is SVGIG (reference sequence). The CDR3 spans 14 residues. CDR3 residues: CAWNKGQAGNGYTF. The DNA for the CDR3 is TGTGCCTGGAATAAAGGACAGGCAGGGAATGGCTACACCTTC.